Below, 2 T cell receptor beta chains from the same sample are listed, as sequenced in a study of T cells in Graves' hyperthyroidism and ophthalmopathy (dated by TCRdb to the late 2010s). The library was produced with multiplex PCR. These reads were obtained on an Illumina HiSeq 2000. The TCR beta CDR3 regions were amplified from RNA transcripts. The first round of RT-PCR for the TCR CDR3 was performed with the HTBI primer set and the Qiagen OneStep RT-PCR kit. TCRdb reanalyzed the raw reads on its own, using fastp at Q25 for trimming and MiXCR for clone calling, and kept in-frame beta chains. For every CDR3 protein sequence, its rows merge into one entry that carries the most common genes and DNA. This sample comprises 300,000 or so distinct CDR3 sequences, 15% to 20% of them detected only once. The top ten constitute around 33% of the sample. The sequenced material came from blood. These receptors all stem from a young man with Graves' hyperthyroidism.

This clonotype was observed many times. The chain carries TRBV5-1 and TRBJ1-6; TRBD1 is a possible D gene (5 bases). This CDR3 spans 14 amino acids. Germline CDR1 and CDR2: SGHRS and YFSETQ. V dropped 4 bases and J dropped 8 bases, with 13 bases sitting between them. The CDR3: CASSQGRLDSPLHF. CDR3 coding DNA: TGCGCCAGCAGCCAGGGTCGGTTGGATTCACCCCTCCACTTT. Supplemented by reference TRBV5-1 and TRBJ1-6, the full variable domain reads KAGVTQTPRYLIKTRGQQVTLSCSPISGHRSVSWYQQTPGQGLQFLFEYFSETQRNKGNFPGRFSGRQFSNSRSEMNVSTLELGDSALYLCASSQGRLDSPLHFGNGTRLTVT.

This clonotype showed up just a few times. This sequence joins TRBV20-1 and TRBJ2-3; TRBD2 is a possible D gene (5 bases). Germline V gives CDR1 DFQATT, CDR2 SNEGSKA (reference sequence). Trimming left V 0 bases short and J 3 bases short, with 16 bases between. The CDR3 has 16 amino acids. Here the CDR3 DNA reads TGCAGTGCTAGAGATAGGAGGTCCCCTGGGACAGATACGCAGTATTTT. This codes for CSARDRRSPGTDTQYF.